This T cell receptor beta chain was sequenced during a study of cytomegalovirus exposure and HLA in healthy donors. Overall study context: Of all 360 or so donors who were genotyped, 81% belonged to the Caucasian-associated ancestry cluster. Findings and limits, study-wide: About 87% or about 30% of the time was how often most TCR beta V segments were productive, according to an earlier analysis. In a later analysis, HLA-associated beta chains showed higher expansion and lower generation probabilities than comparable chains.

PCR was performed using 60 Vbeta and 13 Jbeta primers. In the authors' methods: Later, an analysis found tens of millions of unique TCR beta chains, and 8.5 million to 12 million of these were shared. TCRdb keeps only in-frame clones here, not all; method: immunoSEQ multiplex PCR. The V and J calls and clone size were taken over from that table, and D and trimming were inferred from the DNA. The table records 150,000 to 200,000 clones, approximately 80% of them present only once. With 7 bases clipped from V and 9 bases from J, the junction kept 10 bases outside the gene matches. Germline values: CDR1 SGHRS, CDR2 YFSETQ. The CDR3 is 14 residues long. With regard to this clone: Antigen unknown.

The receptor was isolated from a male donor in good health and CMV-seropositive. Sequenced input: PBMCs. V is TRBV5-1 and J is TRBJ2-1; 10 bases match TRBD1. This CDR3 reads CASWEVTGGSEQFF. The CDR3 DNA follows: TGCGCCAGCTGGGAGGTGACAGGGGGCAGTGAGCAGTTCTTC.